This TCR beta chain was observed in a study of response to subunit inactivated influenza vaccine. Study findings and constraints: Each seasonal influenza vaccination recruits few new T cells, the authors suggested.

The germline CDR1 and CDR2 sequences are SGHDT and YYEEEE. The CDR3 loop spans 16 amino acids. Trimming cost V 0 bases and J 0 bases, with 11 bases left between them. A few counts support this clonotype. The antigen is undetermined. TCRdb fed the RT-PCR reads into MiXCR, producing one record per CDR3 protein. Among about 700,000 distinct CDR3 sequences listed, roughly 14% were seen once. This clonotype originated in a man aged 45 to 65 who received an inactivated influenza vaccine. This specimen was PBMCs from blood, taken less than 13 days after vaccination. This sequence joins TRBV5-6 and TRBJ2-3; D remains unclear. CDR3 protein: CASSLALSASTDTQYF. The CDR3 DNA reads as TGTGCCAGCAGCTTGGCACTATCCGCTAGCACAGATACGCAGTATTTT.